Detailed here is one T cell receptor (beta chain). Measured with immunoSEQ multiplex PCR; TCRdb has only the in-frame clones, and not every one. The sample holds 150,000 to 200,000 clones; just under 90% are singletons and the top ten take approximately 1.4%. The sample is drawn from a study of cytomegalovirus exposure and HLA in healthy donors. Background on the study: A subsequent analysis stated that the 100 to 150 validation repertoires were run on the same platform as the approximately 700 first-cohort repertoires.

The CDR3 loop spans 13 amino acids. Germline V gene data show CDR1 as SGHDT and CDR2 as YYEEEE. V lost 3 bases, J lost 3 bases, and 3 bases stayed unmatched. The sequence was obtained from a woman aged 25 to 39 in good health and CMV-seronegative. The sample comprised PBMCs. This chain links TRBV5-6 with TRBJ2-7; the match to TRBD2 covers 7 bases. For the CDR3, the DNA is TGTGCCAGCAGCTCCGGACTAGACTACGAGCAGTACTTC. Its translation is CASSSGLDYEQYF.